The 28 T cell receptor beta chains below were found in one sample sequenced in a study of T-cell memory formation after mild COVID-19. TCRdb independently ran MiXCR on the 5' RACE reads; one entry per CDR3 protein. This table has a few hundred thousand distinct CDR3 sequences, approximately 19% appearing once. The sample consisted of PBMCs or a T cell subset sorted from them (not recorded which). All receptors derive from a man aged 18 to 30 who had mild COVID-19 (a few samples of this study predate the infection). Cell type and time point are not known.

The chain is built from TRBV6-1 and TRBJ1-2; possible D gene TRBD1, 5 bases. The CDR3 sequence is 15 residues long. V was trimmed by 2 bases and J by 5 bases, leaving 15 bases between them. Germline V gene lookup returns CDR1 MNHNS and CDR2 SASEGT. The CDR3 DNA follows: TGTGCCAGCAGTGAAAGGGGATACGAGGGTTATGGCTACACCTTC. As protein: CASSERGYEGYGYTF.

V gene TRBV12-3 or TRBV12-4 combines with J gene TRBJ1-5, with 8 bases matching TRBD1. Trimming cost V 3 bases and J 2 bases; bases outside gene matches: 6. This CDR3 is built from 16 residues. The CDR3 loop is CASSLRTGMGNQPQHF. DNA for the CDR3: TGTGCCAGCAGTTTGAGGACAGGGATGGGCAATCAGCCCCAGCATTTT.

The chain employs TRBV6-6 and TRBJ2-7; the D is unclear. V was trimmed by 5 bases and J by 4 bases, leaving 9 bases between them. CDR1 and CDR2 (germline): MNHNY, SVGAGI (reference sequence). This CDR3 has 12 residues. The CDR3 sequence is CASSRTKYEQYV. The CDR3 coding sequence is TGTGCCAGCAGTCGGACGAAGTACGAGCAGTACGTC.

This clonotype was seen more than once but under ten times. The rearrangement uses TRBV4-1 and TRBJ2-3, with 12 bases identical to TRBD2. Germline V gene data show CDR1 as MGHRA and CDR2 as YSYEKL. V shed 3 bases and J 0 bases; nucleotides not matched to a gene: 10. The CDR3 is made up of 19 amino acids. CDR3 amino acids: CASSQILAGGPLSTDTQYF. DNA of the CDR3: TGCGCCAGCAGCCAGATCCTAGCGGGGGGGCCCCTTAGCACAGATACGCAGTATTTT.

This chain joins TRBV11-3 and TRBJ2-5; no clear D. The CDR3 has 14 amino acids. Germline loops: CDR1 SGHNT, CDR2 YENEEA. Trimming stripped 1 base from V and 1 base from J, with 7 bases between. This CDR3 is CASSLGRSQETQYF. CDR3 DNA: TGTGCCAGCAGCTTAGGCAGATCCCAAGAGACCCAGTACTTC.

This clonotype was recorded many times. This chain joins TRBV20-1 and TRBJ1-1; D unresolved. The CDR3 totals 11 residues. Trimming cost V 3 bases and J 1 base, with 3 bases left between them. Germline values: CDR1 DFQATT, CDR2 SNEGSKA (reference sequence). CDR3 protein: CSASRNTEAFF. DNA for the CDR3: TGCAGTGCTAGCAGGAACACTGAAGCTTTCTTT.

V is TRBV6-2 or TRBV6-3 and J is TRBJ1-2, with D possibly TRBD1 on 6 matching bases. The V and J ends lost 7 bases and 0 bases respectively, with 15 bases between them. The CDR3 covers 15 residues. Germline V lookup: CDR1 MNHEY, CDR2 SVGEGT. In DNA form, the CDR3 reads TGTGCCAGCAACTGGGACACGAAGTCTAACTATGGCTACACCTTC. Its protein product is CASNWDTKSNYGYTF.

The chain links TRBV3-1 to TRBJ1-1; TRBD1 matches at 8 bases. The germline V gene has CDR1 LGHDT and CDR2 YNNKEL (reference sequence). This CDR3 region has 15 residues. J lost 0 bases, V lost 5 bases, and 5 bases had no gene match. As DNA, the CDR3 is TGTGCCAGCAGCGAAACAGGGGGTCTGAACACTGAAGCTTTCTTT. This gives the protein CASSETGGLNTEAFF.

The chain is built from TRBV4-1 and TRBJ1-4; D call uncertain. The V end lost 1 base, the J end lost 8 bases, and 8 bases lay between the germline ends. Per the germline V gene, CDR1 is MGHRA and CDR2 is YSYEKL. CDR3 length equals 13 residues. The CDR3 nucleotides read TGCGCCAGCAGCCAAGGGCAGAGCGAAAAACTGTTTTTT. This codes for CASSQGQSEKLFF.

This clonotype was found a few times. The chain recombines TRBV5-1 with TRBJ2-2, with 8 positions matching TRBD1. The length of the CDR3 is 17 residues. The germline gives CDR1 SGHRS, CDR2 YFSETQ. Germline trimming cut 0 bases from V and 4 bases from J; bases unmatched to any gene: 8. CDR3 DNA sequence: TGCGCCAGCAGCTTGGCCGGACAGGGAGTAAGCACCGGGGAGCTGTTTTTT. This sequence encodes CASSLAGQGVSTGELFF. Together with reference TRBV5-1 and TRBJ2-2, the CDR3 gives the full variable domain: KAGVTQTPRYLIKTRGQQVTLSCSPISGHRSVSWYQQTPGQGLQFLFEYFSETQRNKGNFPGRFSGRQFSNSRSEMNVSTLELGDSALYLCASSLAGQGVSTGELFFGEGSRLTVL.

The J gene is TRBJ2-7, the V gene TRBV7-8; the D gene is possibly TRBD1 (6 bases). V was trimmed by 5 bases and J by 1 base, leaving 12 bases between them. This CDR3 has 14 amino acids. Germline loops: CDR1 SGHVS, CDR2 FQNEAQ. The DNA of the CDR3 is TGTGCCAGCAGCCTAGGGACAAATTCCTACGAGCAGTACTTC. Translating it yields CASSLGTNSYEQYF.

This clonotype turned up a few times. The V call is TRBV12-3 or TRBV12-4, the J call TRBJ2-2; 9 bases line up with TRBD1. The CDR3 is 13 amino acids. Losses at the gene ends were 10 bases for V and 7 bases for J; bases not matched to a gene: 7. The CDR3 here is CATRDREGGELFF. CDR3 coding DNA: TGTGCCACCCGGGACAGGGAGGGCGGGGAGCTGTTTTTT.

This clonotype was observed a few times. This chain connects TRBV5-1 to TRBJ2-5; 8 bases fit TRBD1. Losses at the gene ends were 6 bases for V and 5 bases for J; bases not matched to a gene: 15. The CDR3 spans 16 residues. Germline lookup yields CDR1 SGHRS and CDR2 YFSETQ. In DNA, the CDR3 is TGCGCCAGCACGGGGAATCCGGCAGGGGGCTTGGAGACCCAGTACTTC. This translates into CASTGNPAGGLETQYF.

In its sample, this clonotype was seen many times. The rearrangement links TRBV29-1 to TRBJ2-1; D is unclear. V lost 7 bases, J lost 7 bases, and 8 bases lay in between. The germline CDR1 and CDR2 sequences are SQVTM and ANQGSEA. The CDR3 covers 10 residues. CDR3 nucleotide sequence: TGCAGCGCCGTCGAAAATGAGCAGTTCTTC. The encoded protein is CSAVENEQFF.

This clonotype was seen a handful of times. The chain joins TRBV7-2 to TRBJ2-1; no clear D. Germline CDR1 is SGHTA and CDR2 is FQGNSA. Between the trimmed V and J ends, which lost 2 bases and 7 bases, there was a span of 6 bases. The CDR3 totals 12 residues. The CDR3 nucleotides read TGTGCCAGCAGCTTACAGGAGAATGAGCAGTTCTTC. Residues: CASSLQENEQFF.

This clonotype was recorded a few times. The genes are TRBV12-3 or TRBV12-4 and TRBJ2-5; tentatively, D is TRBD1 or TRBD2 (5 bases each). The V and J ends lost 5 bases and 1 base respectively, with 11 bases between them. CDR3 length: 14 amino acids. DNA of the CDR3: TGTGCCAGCAGTGATCCGGGACGCCAAGAGACCCAGTACTTC. This translates into CASSDPGRQETQYF.

This chain uses TRBV4-1 with TRBJ2-7; 8 bases match TRBD1. The CDR3 consists of 15 residues. The V and J ends lost 4 bases and 2 bases, in that order; junction bases with no gene match: 7. The germline gives CDR1 MGHRA, CDR2 YSYEKL. The CDR3 loop is CASSPGQGLTYEQYF. CDR3 DNA: TGCGCCAGCAGCCCAGGACAGGGTCTAACCTACGAGCAGTACTTC.

The V and J genes are TRBV18 and TRBJ2-5; 11 bases align to TRBD1. The CDR3 loop spans 14 amino acids. With V trimmed by 5 bases and J by 5 bases, 4 bases remained unmatched. Germline assignment: CDR1 KGHSH and CDR2 LQKENI. The CDR3 sequence is CASSGTGGPETQYF. The CDR3 DNA is TGTGCCAGCTCAGGGACAGGGGGTCCGGAGACCCAGTACTTC.

This clonotype occurred a few times. The V call is TRBV7-9, the J call TRBJ2-7; a possible D gene is TRBD1 (6 bases). The germline V and J ends were trimmed by 1 base and 7 bases, with 8 bases remaining between them. The germline gives CDR1 SEHNR, CDR2 FQNEAQ (reference sequence). The CDR3 totals 12 residues. CDR3 in amino acids: CASSLEGVEQYV. CDR3 bases: TGTGCCAGCAGCTTAGAGGGGGTGGAGCAGTACGTC.

This clonotype was seen ten or more times. The chain is built from TRBV6-5 and TRBJ1-2, with D unclear. Germline V gene lookup returns CDR1 MNHEY and CDR2 SVGAGI. Trimming pared 6 bases from V and 5 bases from J, leaving 13 bases between. The CDR3 is made up of 13 amino acids. CDR3 in DNA: TGTGCCAGCAGGCCCAGAGCCAGTTATGGCTACACCTTC. This sequence encodes CASRPRASYGYTF.

The chain joins TRBV4-2 to TRBJ2-3; no firm D call. The V end lost 0 bases, the J end lost 1 base, and 11 bases lay between the germline ends. Germline V gene data show CDR1 as LGHNA and CDR2 as YNFKEQ. The CDR3 contains 16 residues. In DNA, the CDR3 is TGTGCCAGCAGCCAAGATTACCCAGCCCGCACAGATACGCAGTATTTT. This gives the protein CASSQDYPARTDTQYF.

V and J are TRBV7-2 and TRBJ2-3; maybe TRBD2 (6 bases). The CDR3 is 16 amino acids. The germline gives CDR1 SGHTA, CDR2 FQGNSA. V was trimmed by 2 bases and J by 4 bases, leaving 16 bases between them. CDR3 in amino acids: CASSLFRRGVADTQYF. CDR3 sequence (DNA): TGTGCCAGCAGCTTATTTCGGCGGGGTGTGGCAGATACGCAGTATTTT.

The CDR3 DNA follows: TGTGCCAGCAGCCAAGATGAGCAGCGGGGGGGCCGGACAGATACGCAGTATTTT. Protein: CASSQDEQRGGRTDTQYF. The chain is built from TRBV3-1 and TRBJ2-3; 10 nucleotides agree with TRBD2. CDR3 size: 18 residues. Germline CDR1 reads LGHDT; CDR2 reads YNNKEL (reference sequence). V was clipped by 0 bases and J by 3 bases; unmatched bases: 9.

There are a few counts of this clonotype. CDR3 residues: CASTQESESPANLNTEAFF. CDR3 nucleotides: TGTGCCAGCACGCAAGAGTCAGAAAGTCCCGCGAACCTGAACACTGAAGCTTTCTTT. The V call is TRBV7-9, the J call TRBJ1-1; no clear D. Germline V lookup: CDR1 SEHNR, CDR2 FQNEAQ (reference sequence). Trimming removed 7 bases from V and 0 bases from J, with 27 bases in between. The CDR3 has 19 residues.

This sequence joins TRBV4-1 and TRBJ2-3, with TRBD2 matching 8 bases. With V trimmed by 1 base and J by 5 bases, 5 bases remained unmatched. The CDR3 runs to 15 residues. Looked up from germline, CDR1 is MGHRA and CDR2 is YSYEKL. In DNA form, the CDR3 reads TGCGCCAGCAGCCAAGGGGAGCGGGGGAAAGATACGCAGTATTTT. Protein product: CASSQGERGKDTQYF.

This clonotype was seen ten or more times. The chain recombines TRBV20-1 with TRBJ1-2; D unclear. V lost 6 bases and J lost 5, with 10 bases in between. The CDR3 is made up of 11 amino acids. Germline loops: CDR1 DFQATT, CDR2 SNEGSKA (reference sequence). The CDR3 sequence: CSAQTDYGYTF. The DNA of the CDR3 is TGCAGTGCCCAGACCGATTATGGCTACACCTTC.

This clonotype came up once. V gene TRBV5-1 combines with J gene TRBJ1-1; 9 bases align to TRBD1. CDR1 is SGHRS, CDR2 YFSETQ, per germline. V gave up 5 bases and J gave up 5 bases; unmatched junction bases: 4. The CDR3 consists of 13 residues. CDR3 in amino acids: CASSWTGETEAFF. In DNA form, the CDR3 reads TGCGCCAGCAGTTGGACAGGGGAAACTGAAGCTTTCTTT.

The chain combines TRBV18 with TRBJ1-2; perhaps TRBD1 as D (5 bases). CDR1 KGHSH and CDR2 LQKENI come from the germline V gene. V was cut by 0 bases and J by 2 bases, with 10 bases left in between. The length of the CDR3 is 15 residues. In DNA, the CDR3 is TGTGCCAGCTCACCACCGGCCAGGGAGAACTATGGCTACACCTTC. This encodes CASSPPARENYGYTF.